This paragraph covers one T cell receptor beta chain sequence. Its antigen remains unknown. The data were taken from a study of cytomegalovirus exposure and HLA in healthy donors. Regarding the study as a whole: A missense DCLRE1C variant was associated with V- and J-gene trimming of TCR beta chains in a later analysis, and an independent cohort replicated the association.

Both 60 Vbeta primers and 13 Jbeta primers went into the PCR. Using immunoSEQ multiplex PCR, the repertoire was profiled, and TCRdb retains in-frame clones only, with some absent. The repertoire holds around 60,000 clones, roughly 80% seen once, with around a quarter in the top ten. V was cut by 2 bases and J by 3 bases, with 7 bases left in between. Germline V lookup: CDR1 SGHDT, CDR2 YYEEEE. This CDR3 is 13 amino acids long. This clonotype was obtained from a woman aged 40-49 years in good health and CMV-seropositive. The specimen sequenced was PBMCs. The rearrangement joins TRBV5-6 to TRBJ2-3; D may be TRBD2 (5 bases). DNA for the CDR3: TGTGCCAGCAGCTTCGGGGAGACAGATACGCAGTATTTT. Translating gives CASSFGETDTQYF. Full variable domain (remainder filled in from reference TRBV5-6 and TRBJ2-3): DAGVTQSPTHLIKTRGQQVTLRCSPKSGHDTVSWYQQALGQGPQFIFQYYEEEERQRGNFPDRFSGHQFPNYSSELNVNALLLGDSALYLCASSFGETDTQYFGPGTRLTVL.